These 22 T cell receptor beta chains came from one sample sequenced in a study of blood T cell repertoires in COVID-19. Profiling relied on immunoSEQ multiplex PCR, and the TCRdb table lists in-frame clones only, not all of them. Among approximately 230,000 clones, around 88% were seen once, and the ten largest hold about 5.7%. The specimen was peripheral blood. Source of these receptors: a man older than 75 with acute or convalescent COVID-19.

V gene TRBV12-3 or TRBV12-4 combines with J gene TRBJ1-1, with D unclear. There are 12 residues in the CDR3. V shed 5 bases and J shed 0 bases, with 4 bases lying between them. The CDR3 DNA reads as TGTGCCAGCAGTCCTTTGAACACTGAAGCTTTCTTT. As protein: CASSPLNTEAFF.

The chain carries TRBV5-1 and TRBJ2-7, with 7 bases that match TRBD2. The CDR3 loop spans 15 amino acids. The junction had 6 bases not matched to a gene; V was cut back by 0 bases and J by 3 bases. Germline values: CDR1 SGHRS, CDR2 YFSETQ. CDR3 residues: CASSLAGPSGYEQYF. CDR3 coding DNA: TGCGCCAGCAGCTTGGCAGGTCCTAGCGGCTACGAGCAGTACTTC.

The V and J genes are TRBV7-9 and TRBJ2-2; no clear D. The germline V gene has CDR1 SEHNR and CDR2 FQNEAQ (reference sequence). The CDR3 runs 14 residues. V was cut by 5 bases and J by 1 base, with 8 bases left in between. The DNA for the CDR3 is TGTGCCAGCAGCACACGACAGAACACCGGGGAGCTGTTTTTT. Protein: CASSTRQNTGELFF.

Only one count was recorded for this clone. The rearrangement links TRBV10-1 to TRBJ2-1; unclear D gene. Germline assignment: CDR1 WNHNN and CDR2 SYGVQD (reference sequence). The CDR3 has 15 residues. V shed 3 bases and J shed 3 bases, with 12 bases lying between them. In DNA form, the CDR3 reads TGCGCCAGCAGTGAACGGAGTCGGAACTACAATGAGCAGTTCTTC. This codes for CASSERSRNYNEQFF.

Written as DNA, the CDR3 is TGCGCCAGCAGCTTGGGGTGGACTAGTATTATCAGTGAGCAGTTCTTC. This translates into CASSLGWTSIISEQFF. This chain joins TRBV5-1 and TRBJ2-1; 7 bases are a match to TRBD2. Trimming removed 0 bases from V and 9 bases from J; junction bases left unmatched: 12. Germline V gene sequence: CDR1 SGHRS, CDR2 YFSETQ. CDR3 size: 16 residues.

The chain is built from TRBV4-2 and TRBJ1-2; TRBD1 matches 8 bases. CDR3 length: 16 residues. Germline V gene sequence: CDR1 LGHNA, CDR2 YNFKEQ. The J segment lost 10 bases and the V segment lost 0 bases, leaving 13 bases of the junction unmatched. CDR3: CASSQDPRTGFVYYTF. CDR3 nucleotide sequence: TGTGCCAGCAGCCAAGATCCGAGGACAGGGTTTGTGTACTACACCTTC.

The V and J genes are TRBV19 and TRBJ2-2; 7 nucleotides align to TRBD2. The CDR3 consists of 17 residues. Trimming removed 0 bases from V and 3 bases from J; junction bases left unmatched: 7. The germline V gene has CDR1 LNHDA and CDR2 SQIVND (reference sequence). The DNA for the CDR3 is TGTGCCAGTAGTATAGATCATGGGGGGGTGCACACCGGGGAGCTGTTTTTT. Protein product: CASSIDHGGVHTGELFF.

This chain joins TRBV6-5 and TRBJ1-2; no definite D call. Germline CDR1 and CDR2: MNHEY and SVGAGI. V gave up 7 bases and J gave up 0 bases, with 9 bases separating them. The CDR3 length is 13 residues. DNA of the CDR3: TGTGCCAGCAAAGCAGGTACTAACTATGGCTACACCTTC. Translated: CASKAGTNYGYTF.

This clone appeared a few times. This chain links TRBV19 with TRBJ2-7, with D tentatively TRBD1 (7 bases). V was trimmed by 6 bases and J by 6 bases, leaving 15 bases between them. The germline V gene encodes CDR1 LNHDA and CDR2 SQIVND (reference sequence). The CDR3 totals 13 residues. The CDR3 here is CASSETGRSEQYF. The CDR3 nucleotides are TGTGCCAGTAGCGAGACAGGGAGGTCCGAGCAGTACTTC.

The chain has TRBV7-2 and TRBJ2-7, with 7 bases matching TRBD2. Losses at the gene ends were 1 base for V and 2 bases for J; bases not matched to a gene: 14. The CDR3 contains 18 residues. The V gene's germline CDR1 is SGHTA and CDR2 FQGNSA. The CDR3 is CASSLVVAGRGSAYEQYF. The CDR3 DNA reads as TGTGCCAGCAGCTTAGTAGTCGCCGGGCGGGGGAGTGCCTACGAGCAGTACTTC.

This chain links TRBV21-1 with TRBJ1-3; TRBD1, as called in the table, went unchecked against the DNA. TRBV21-1 is a pseudogene locus. The CDR3 runs 15 residues. CDR3 loop: CASSKQGARGNTIYF. CDR3 bases: TGTGCCAGCAGCAAACAGGGGGCGCGCGGAAACACCATATATTTT.

V is TRBV12-3 or TRBV12-4 and J is TRBJ2-1; TRBD2 is a possible D gene (5 bases). The CDR3 is 12 residues long. V lost 9 bases to trimming and J lost 3 bases, with 9 bases between them. The CDR3 loop is CASGRDYNEQFF. The CDR3 DNA follows: TGTGCCAGTGGCCGGGACTACAATGAGCAGTTCTTC.

The V call is TRBV6-1, the J call TRBJ2-2, with D possibly matching TRBD2 (5 bases). Trimming pared 6 bases from V and 5 bases from J, leaving 19 bases between. CDR1 is MNHNS, CDR2 SASEGT, per germline. The CDR3 length is 16 residues. CDR3 DNA: TGTGCCAGCAGAGAACCGGGTCTCAAGCGGACCGGGGAGCTGTTTTTT. Protein sequence: CASREPGLKRTGELFF.

The V call is TRBV5-5, the J call TRBJ1-6, with D perhaps matching TRBD1 (5 bases). The CDR3 spans 16 residues. The ends were cut back, 2 bases at V and 8 bases at J, with 17 bases in the middle. Germline CDR1 reads SGHKS; CDR2 reads YYEKEE (reference sequence). CDR3 nucleotides: TGTGCCAGCAGCTTCCGGCCGGGGGACGGATATTCACCCCTCCACTTT. Translating gives CASSFRPGDGYSPLHF. Full variable domain (rest looked up from reference TRBV5-5 and TRBJ1-6): DAGVTQSPTHLIKTRGQQVTLRCSPISGHKSVSWYQQVLGQGPQFIFQYYEKEERGRGNFPDRFSARQFPNYSSELNVNALLLGDSALYLCASSFRPGDGYSPLHFGNGTRLTVT.

The V and J genes are TRBV4-2 and TRBJ2-7; 8 bases map to TRBD1. Trimming cost V 0 bases and J 4 bases; bases outside gene matches: 8. From germline, CDR1 is LGHNA and CDR2 YNFKEQ. This CDR3 comprises 16 residues. The CDR3: CASSQEDSGQGYEQYF. CDR3 nucleotides: TGTGCCAGCAGCCAAGAAGATTCTGGACAGGGATACGAGCAGTACTTC.

This clone occurred a few times. CDR3 coding DNA: TGTGCCAGCAGTTACAGCGGGCCCAGCTCGGATACGCAGTATTTT. Amino acids: CASSYSGPSSDTQYF. The chain employs TRBV6-6 and TRBJ2-3; D is perhaps TRBD2 (6 bases). This CDR3 contains 15 residues. In germline, CDR1 is MNHNY, CDR2 SVGAGI (reference sequence). The V end lost 2 bases, the J end lost 6 bases, and 15 bases lay between the germline ends.

This chain uses TRBV28 with TRBJ1-3, with D perhaps matching TRBD1 (6 bases). The CDR3 has 14 residues. The germline V gene encodes CDR1 MDHEN and CDR2 SYDVKM. V was cut by 5 bases and J by 7 bases, with 15 bases left in between. The CDR3 DNA reads as TGTGCCAGCAGTACCGGGGGGGCGGCGAACACCATATATTTT. It translates to CASSTGGAANTIYF.

This rearrangement joins TRBV19 to TRBJ1-5; D might be TRBD1 (5 bases). The CDR3 has 17 residues. Trimming stripped 0 bases from V and 5 bases from J, with 17 bases between. In germline, CDR1 is LNHDA, CDR2 SQIVND (reference sequence). DNA of the CDR3: TGTGCCAGTAGTATAGACCGGGGGGAGATCGGCCATCAGCCCCAGCATTTT. It specifies CASSIDRGEIGHQPQHF. The complete variable domain, with remaining parts taken from reference TRBV19 and TRBJ1-5, reads DGGITQSPKYLFRKEGQNVTLSCEQNLNHDAMYWYRQDPGQGLRLIYYSQIVNDFQKGDIAEGYSVSREKKESFPLTVTSAQKNPTAFYLCASSIDRGEIGHQPQHFGDGTRLSIL.

This sequence joins TRBV5-4 and TRBJ2-1, with 11 nucleotides matching TRBD1. Germline CDR1 SGHNT, CDR2 YYREEE (reference sequence). V was pared by 4 bases and J by 15 bases, with 9 bases of the junction left unmatched. CDR3 length: 13 amino acids. CDR3 bases: TGTGCCAGCAGCCAGAGGGACAGGGGGGACGCGTTCTTC. This sequence encodes CASSQRDRGDAFF.

This clone was seen just once. This chain connects TRBV7-5 to TRBJ1-1. TRBV7-5 is marked as a pseudogene. There are 15 residues in the CDR3. The CDR3 sequence: CVRSTTPGDDTEAFF. The DNA of the CDR3 is TGTGTCAGAAGCACCACCCCGGGAGACGACACTGAAGCTTTCTTT.

The V gene is TRBV7-2, the J gene TRBJ2-7, with TRBD2 matching over 12 bases. The CDR3 runs to 13 residues. Trimming removed 4 bases from V and 8 bases from J; junction bases left unmatched: 3. Germline values: CDR1 SGHTA, CDR2 FQGNSA. CDR3 region: CASSSTSGGKQYF. The CDR3 DNA reads as TGTGCCAGCAGCTCAACTAGCGGGGGGAAGCAGTACTTC.

This chain connects TRBV10-3 to TRBJ2-3; D not resolved. This CDR3 has 16 residues. Germline V gene lookup returns CDR1 ENHRY and CDR2 SYGVKD. The V end was cut by 3 bases, the J end by 2 bases, with 15 bases between. CDR3 in amino acids: CAISDSKTLSTDTQYF. CDR3 DNA sequence: TGTGCCATCAGTGACTCCAAGACACTTTCCACAGATACGCAGTATTTT.